The T cell receptor (beta chain) under discussion was sequenced for a study of T cell responses to AZD1222 COVID-19 vaccine. Study overall: Researchers grouped second doses given at about 4 or about 12 weeks into one pool.

The V gene's germline CDR1 is MDHEN and CDR2 SYDVKM. V was trimmed by 6 bases and J by 1 base, leaving 9 bases between them. The CDR3 has 14 residues. Sequencing was performed with immunoSEQ multiplex PCR; in TCRdb, only in-frame clones are kept and a portion is missing. The sample shows fewer than 130,000 clones, 85% to 95% of them seen only once. The chain couples TRBV28 to TRBJ2-2; D gene unclear. Sequenced material: peripheral blood, taken on day 0 of AZD1222 vaccination. This TCR was sampled from an adult in good health. DNA of the CDR3: TGTGCCAGCAGCATGCTCAGGAACACCGGGGAGCTGTTTTTT. Translating it yields CASSMLRNTGELFF.